The text below deals with one T cell receptor beta chain. Its antigen is currently not known. Base qualities are not at hand, and no much larger clone is one base apart. This sample is drawn from a study of shared clonotypes between healthy human individuals (TCRdb year 2020). At the level of the whole study: A couple of women and a few men aged 18 to 49 years were included in the cohort. Per donor, leukapheresis produced somewhere between about 0.85 and 8.9 billion PBMCs. To increase sequencing depth and limit assay-specific biases, different laboratories used diverse techniques to prepare libraries and sequence TCR repertoires. For each donor, CD4 naive and CD4 memory were each given three plates, CD8 naive was given two plates, and CD8 memory was given one plate. To estimate repertoire size and how much clonotype sharing occurs between individuals, the study deeply sequenced the blood TCR repertoires of about five healthy adults.

Results and caveats for the whole study, not just this receptor: Sampling was restricted to blood, and TCR repertoires in tissues likely differ from the TCR repertoires found in blood. Estimated clonotype richness was generally larger for naive than for memory subsets. Because the study included only a small number of donors, the genetic and exposure-history diversity represented was limited. Compared with non-shared clonotypes, the clonotypes found in all four sorted-subset donors had higher generation probabilities. Incomplete sequencing was indicated by rarefaction of sorted-subset datasets, despite the large sequencing depth. Pairwise subsampling indicated that sequencing depth was expected to affect the degree of clonotype sharing among donors. About 5% of naive CD4, 3.5% of naive CD8, roughly 2.5% of memory CD4, and around 0.4% of memory CD8 clonotypes were shared across several donors.

TCR CDR3 regions were amplified from genomic DNA by multiplex PCR using the deep immunoSEQ assay. Extracted genomic DNA from each cell subset was distributed evenly across all wells of several immunoSEQ 96-well plates, and each plate was treated as a replicate. For sorted subsets, each replicate PCR was loaded with 200 ng genomic DNA, equivalent to 32,000 or so T cell genomes. Purified libraries were quantified with a Qubit 3.0 fluorometer, sized on a Bioanalyzer 2100, and re-quantified with the KAPA Library Quantification kit. Every immunoSEQ 96-well plate was sequenced on a separate single-read 150-cycle Illumina NextSeq 550 flow cell. The authors processed their data as follows. Because the immunoSEQ output held only junctional sequences and lacked quality scores, the filtering could not match the filtering applied to full-length reads. Sequences were annotated with PyIR, a Python wrapper for IgBLAST v1.9, and V/J genes and CDR3 were assigned using IMGT germline references. Any read was removed if the V/J assignment was weak (E-value above 1e-6), the CDR3 was missing, or the read contained stop codons, out-of-frame junctions, or ambiguous translated residues. V3J clonotypes were defined as sequences sharing an identical inferred V gene, J gene, and CDR3 amino acid sequence. Percentage overlap between repertoires was calculated by dividing the number of shared unique clonotypes by the size of the smaller repertoire. Repertoire richness was assessed with RTK rarefaction, the Chao1 estimator, and Recon v2.1 estimates of unobserved clonotypes. Generation probabilities for all TCRbeta clonotypes obtained by the gDNA method from a handful of donors were computed using OLGA. Held by TCRdb, this immuneACCESS table contains in-frame sequences only and omits some clones. Under half of the omission traces to an unresolved V gene where checked; the cause of the rest is unknown. V, J and clone size derive from that table, while D and trimming were established from the DNA sequence. The sample table lists about 680,000 clones, 92% of them with a count of one. Jointly, the top ten make up approximately 22% of the sample.

CD8 naive samples were CD45RO-negative cells positively selected for CCR7, giving a CD45RA+CCR7+ population that excluded TemRA cells. The donors were healthy, HIV-negative adults who had no recently reported acute infections or vaccinations. Every donor was a Caucasian adult living in Nashville, Tennessee, USA. After blood collection by leukapheresis, PBMCs were isolated using Ficoll-Histopaque density gradient centrifugation and then cryopreserved in the vapor phase of liquid nitrogen. Purity and quantity of every magnetically sorted T cell population were checked by analytical flow cytometry. Each sorted fraction had its genomic DNA isolated and then quantified by UV absorbance on a Nanodrop 2000c. Specimen: naive CD8+ T cells sorted from blood. The label giving this sample's cell subset or site can be read as: CD45RA+CCR7+. This TCR derives from a man aged 30-40 years in good health.

The CDR3 in this case is CASSGFDTNTEAFF. The nucleotide sequence reads as follows: TGTGCCAGCAGCGGTTTTGACACGAACACTGAAGCTTTCTTT. The V gene is TRBV9 and the J gene is TRBJ1-1; the D gene is unclear. In the germline V gene, CDR1 corresponds to SGDLS and CDR2 to YYNGEE. The junction shows trimming of 3 bases on V and 1 base on J, plus 10 bases between the germline ends. The CDR3 measures 14 amino acids from cysteine to phenylalanine. Only CDR3 DNA remains: 42 bases, in frame from the first base.